This T cell receptor beta chain came from a study of identical twins. Using its own MiXCR run on the 5' RACE reads, TCRdb lists one record per CDR3 protein. The sample includes 500,000 to 700,000 distinct CDR3 sequences, roughly 6.6% seen only once; the top ten take 1.5% to 2%. This clonotype has more than one count but fewer than ten. The same specimen was also included in a second study, on yellow fever vaccine responses in identical twins.

The receptor comes from a woman younger than 30 in good health. The material sequenced was PBMCs.

The CDR3 here is CASSLEGHRNGYTF. In DNA, the CDR3 is TGTGCCAGCAGCTTAGAAGGGCACCGGAATGGCTACACCTTC. This rearrangement joins TRBV7-9 to TRBJ1-2; the D is unclear. The V and J ends lost 1 base and 6 bases respectively, with 12 bases between them. The CDR3 runs to 14 residues. Germline V gives CDR1 SEHNR, CDR2 FQNEAQ (reference sequence).